The present entry profiles one T cell receptor beta chain with its context. Its antigen is unknown. This record belongs to a study of T cells in tumors after PD-1 blockade. Study as a whole: Treatment was either pembrolizumab 200 mg every 3 weeks or cemiplimab 350 mg every 2 weeks. General observations from the study: About 41% of tumor TCR clonotypes were also found in blood.

The CDR3 is 13 residues long. The germline gives CDR1 SNHLY, CDR2 FYNNEI. Trimming left V 4 bases short and J 1 base short, with 7 bases between. Template: tumor biopsy or peripheral blood genomic DNA, roughly 600-6,004 ng per sample. Some clones are missing from TCRdb's copy, which holds only in-frame ones; the method was immunoSEQ multiplex PCR. There are about 47,000 clones in the sample; about four fifths occur only once, and roughly a sixth lies in the top ten. Here the sequenced sample was PBMCs, taken before anti-PD-1 treatment. The chain carries TRBV2 and TRBJ1-1; D not resolved. The clonotype was recovered from a human donor with basal cell carcinoma. DNA of the CDR3: TGTGCCAGCAGTGGGACGGCGAACACTGAAGCTTTCTTT. The encoded protein is CASSGTANTEAFF.